These 31 T cell receptor beta chains came from one sample sequenced in a study of shared clonotypes between healthy human individuals. TCRdb's table, derived via immunoSEQ multiplex PCR, lists solely in-frame clones and lacks some. This table holds some 2.1 million clones, 95% found once. Sequenced: naive CD4+ T cells sorted from blood. Subset indicated: CD45RA+ positively selected. These receptor sequences come from a man aged 18-30 years in good health.

This chain connects TRBV18 to TRBJ2-7; D gene uncertain. Trimming left V 3 bases short and J 6 bases short, with 12 bases between. The CDR3 is 13 amino acids. The germline CDR1 and CDR2 sequences are KGHSH and LQKENI. Here the CDR3 reads CASSPPDLGEQYF. CDR3 in DNA: TGTGCCAGCTCACCGCCGGACCTCGGCGAGCAGTACTTC.

This sequence joins TRBV7-9 and TRBJ2-1; tentatively, D is TRBD1 (5 bases). V lost 1 base and J lost 5, with 12 bases in between. The CDR3 runs 15 residues. Looked up from germline, CDR1 is SEHNR and CDR2 is FQNEAQ (reference sequence). CDR3 residues: CASSLVGPGDNEQFF. CDR3 sequence (DNA): TGTGCCAGCAGCTTAGTGGGGCCTGGTGACAATGAGCAGTTCTTC.

The rearrangement uses TRBV9 and TRBJ2-3; D not resolved. Trimming cost V 2 bases and J 2 bases, with 12 bases left between them. Germline CDR1 is SGDLS and CDR2 is YYNGEE. This CDR3 is 15 amino acids long. The CDR3 sequence: CASSVAQFHTDTQYF. DNA of the CDR3: TGTGCCAGCAGCGTCGCTCAGTTCCACACAGATACGCAGTATTTT. The complete variable domain, with remaining parts taken from reference TRBV9 and TRBJ2-3, reads DSGVTQTPKHLITATGQRVTLRCSPRSGDLSVYWYQQSLDQGLQFLIQYYNGEERAKGNILERFSAQQFPDLHSELNLSSLELGDSALYFCASSVAQFHTDTQYFGPGTRLTVL.

This clone was seen only once. The rearrangement uses TRBV4-3 and TRBJ1-2; no definite D call. The CDR3 length is 13 residues. Germline V gene sequence: CDR1 LGHNA, CDR2 YSLEER. The ends were cut back, 0 bases at V and 4 bases at J, with 6 bases in the middle. The CDR3 nucleotides read TGCGCCAGCAGCCAAGAGACGAGCTATGGCTACACCTTC. Encoded protein: CASSQETSYGYTF.

The CDR3 DNA reads TGTGCCAGCAGCTTAGTCGGGGGCGCGATCTACGAGCAGTACTTC. Translating gives CASSLVGGAIYEQYF. This chain uses TRBV11-2 with TRBJ2-7; D is tentatively TRBD1 or TRBD2 (6 bases each). CDR3 length: 15 amino acids. Germline loops: CDR1 SGHAT, CDR2 FQNNGV. V lost 1 base and J 3 bases, leaving 13 bases between the germline ends. The variable domain in full, completed from reference TRBV11-2 and TRBJ2-7, reads EAGVAQSPRYKIIEKRQSVAFWCNPISGHATLYWYQQILGQGPKLLIQFQNNGVVDDSQLPKDRFSAERLKGVDSTLKIQPAKLEDSAVYLCASSLVGGAIYEQYFGPGTRLTVT.

This chain joins TRBV12-5 and TRBJ2-5; 10 nucleotides agree with TRBD2. The CDR3 extends over 13 amino acids. V lost 5 bases and J lost 5; bases outside the gene matches: 2. The germline CDR1 and CDR2 sequences are LGHNT and FRNRAP. The DNA for the CDR3 is TGTGCTAGTGGTCCTAGCGGGAGCGAGACCCAGTACTTC. Translation gives CASGPSGSETQYF.

The V gene is TRBV10-3, the J gene TRBJ2-3; D assignment may be TRBD1 or TRBD2 (6 bases each). The CDR3 covers 15 residues. The V gene lost 4 bases and the J gene lost 0 bases, with 11 bases spanning the gap. Per germline, CDR1 ENHRY and CDR2 SYGVKD. The CDR3 protein is CAISGGGLSTDTQYF. The CDR3 DNA is TGTGCCATCAGTGGTGGGGGGCTTAGCACAGATACGCAGTATTTT.

Written as DNA, the CDR3 is TGTGCCATCAAGAAGACAGACCTACTAGAGACCCAGTACTTC. Encoded protein: CAIKKTDLLETQYF. The chain joins TRBV10-3 to TRBJ2-5, with a possible D match to TRBD1 (5 bases). In germline, CDR1 is ENHRY, CDR2 SYGVKD. The CDR3 loop spans 14 amino acids. The V end lost 7 bases, the J end lost 4 bases, and 16 bases lay between the germline ends.

The V call is TRBV7-9, the J call TRBJ2-7; D might be TRBD1 (5 bases). The V gene's germline CDR1 is SEHNR and CDR2 FQNEAQ (reference sequence). The length of the CDR3 is 15 residues. Trimming pared 8 bases from V and 4 bases from J, leaving 21 bases between. This chain's CDR3 is CASAPRDRTFYEQYF. In DNA, the CDR3 is TGTGCCAGCGCTCCTCGAGACCGGACATTTTACGAGCAGTACTTC.

The rearrangement links TRBV7-9 to TRBJ2-3; 8 bases align to TRBD2. The J segment lost 1 base and the V segment lost 5 bases, leaving 5 bases of the junction unmatched. In germline, CDR1 is SEHNR, CDR2 FQNEAQ (reference sequence). The length of the CDR3 is 15 residues. This chain's CDR3 is CASSGPTSGTDTQYF. The CDR3 DNA follows: TGTGCCAGCAGCGGACCGACTAGCGGCACAGATACGCAGTATTTT.

The chain has TRBV7-2 and TRBJ1-1; D not resolved. This CDR3 is built from 16 residues. V dropped 1 base and J dropped 0 bases, with 12 bases sitting between them. The V gene's germline CDR1 is SGHTA and CDR2 FQGNSA. This chain's CDR3 is CASSLGRLPMNTEAFF. The DNA of the CDR3 is TGTGCCAGCAGCTTAGGTCGCTTGCCCATGAACACTGAAGCTTTCTTT.

The rearrangement links TRBV7-2 to TRBJ2-1, with 8 bases aligning to TRBD2. Trimming removed 3 bases from V and 1 base from J; junction bases left unmatched: 5. The germline V gene has CDR1 SGHTA and CDR2 FQGNSA. The CDR3 runs 16 residues. CDR3: CASSLDSGISYNEQFF. The CDR3 DNA is TGTGCCAGCAGCTTGGATAGCGGGATATCCTACAATGAGCAGTTCTTC. The full variable domain, its missing parts supplied by reference TRBV7-2 and TRBJ2-1, is GAGVSQSPSNKVTEKGKDVELRCDPISGHTALYWYRQSLGQGLEFLIYFQGNSAPDKSGLPSDRFSAERTGGSVSTLTIQRTQQEDSAVYLCASSLDSGISYNEQFFGPGTRLTVL.

Details on this clone: The same CDR3 is also encoded by other DNA sequences in this sample. V and J are TRBV18 and TRBJ1-4, with D perhaps TRBD1 (5 bases). Germline V lookup: CDR1 KGHSH, CDR2 LQKENI. The CDR3 sequence is 14 residues long. The V gene lost 2 bases and the J gene lost 3 bases, with 7 bases spanning the gap. CDR3 loop: CASSPRGANEKLFF. The CDR3 nucleotides are TGTGCCAGCTCACCAAGGGGAGCTAATGAAAAACTGTTTTTT.

This rearrangement joins TRBV4-3 to TRBJ2-5, with D tentatively TRBD1 or TRBD2 (6 bases each). This CDR3 has 16 amino acids. Germline CDR1 is LGHNA and CDR2 is YSLEER. The germline V and J ends were trimmed by 0 bases and 8 bases, with 19 bases remaining between them. The CDR3 loop reads CASSQDQGTLRSTQYF. The DNA of the CDR3 is TGCGCCAGCAGCCAAGATCAGGGGACTTTAAGAAGTACCCAGTACTTC.

The chain couples TRBV19 to TRBJ1-1, with D maybe TRBD1 (6 bases). There are 13 residues in the CDR3. Germline assignment: CDR1 LNHDA and CDR2 SQIVND (reference sequence). V gave up 5 bases and J gave up 11 bases, with 18 bases separating them. The CDR3 region is CASSGSTGGRAFF. The CDR3 coding sequence is TGTGCCAGTAGTGGATCGACAGGCGGGCGGGCTTTCTTT.

This clone has a single count. The germline gene is not matched at one end of the junction; a read error may be the cause. This rearrangement joins TRBV6-6 to TRBJ2-3, with TRBD2 identical over 10 bases. Germline CDR1 is MNHNY and CDR2 is SVGAGI (reference sequence). The CDR3 is made up of 16 amino acids. The chain's CDR3 is CASSSTSGRGTDTQYF. The CDR3 nucleotides read TGTGCCAGTAGTTCGACAAGCGGGAGGGGCACAGATACGCAGTATTTT.

The chain employs TRBV18 and TRBJ2-3; 8 bases match TRBD1. From germline, CDR1 is KGHSH and CDR2 LQKENI. With V trimmed by 3 bases and J by 6 bases, 8 bases remained unmatched. The CDR3 has 15 residues. The CDR3 protein is CASSPRTGLGDTQYF. CDR3 nucleotide sequence: TGTGCCAGCTCACCCCGGACAGGGCTGGGGGATACGCAGTATTTT.

This chain links TRBV10-2 with TRBJ2-4; TRBD2 agrees at 15 bases. With V trimmed by 0 bases and J by 6 bases, 3 bases remained unmatched. This CDR3 has 17 amino acids. Germline lookup yields CDR1 WSHSY and CDR2 SAAADI. The CDR3 loop reads CASSESGLAGGLNIQYF. The DNA of the CDR3 is TGCGCCAGCAGTGAGTCGGGACTAGCGGGAGGCCTAAACATTCAGTACTTC.

The J gene is TRBJ2-3, the V gene TRBV2; D not resolved. Trimming pared 3 bases from V and 5 bases from J, leaving 12 bases between. The germline V gene has CDR1 SNHLY and CDR2 FYNNEI. The length of the CDR3 is 14 residues. This CDR3 is CASSDGPWGDTQYF. CDR3 coding DNA: TGTGCCAGCAGTGATGGACCGTGGGGAGATACGCAGTATTTT.

This clone appeared a few times. The identical CDR3 is also encoded by other nucleotide sequences in the sample. The rearrangement links TRBV10-1 to TRBJ1-3; the D is unclear. V was cut by 0 bases and J by 0 bases, with 3 bases left in between. The germline gives CDR1 WNHNN, CDR2 SYGVQD (reference sequence). This CDR3 has 14 residues. The CDR3 here is CASSESGSGNTIYF. Here the CDR3 DNA reads TGCGCCAGCAGTGAGTCCGGCTCTGGAAACACCATATATTTT.

V and J are TRBV9 and TRBJ1-1; no definite D call. The CDR3 spans 13 residues. Trimming stripped 3 bases from V and 5 bases from J, with 11 bases between. Germline CDR1 and CDR2: SGDLS and YYNGEE. CDR3 amino acids: CASSEILTTEAFF. The CDR3 nucleotides are TGTGCCAGCAGCGAGATATTAACGACTGAAGCTTTCTTT.

The rearrangement uses TRBV27 and TRBJ1-1, with TRBD1 identical over 8 bases. V shed 0 bases, J shed 5 bases, and the junction held 5 bases outside the gene matches. In germline, CDR1 is MNHEY, CDR2 SMNVEV (reference sequence). The CDR3 consists of 15 residues. Here the CDR3 DNA reads TGTGCCAGCAGTTTATCCCCCAGGGGGCTTACTGAAGCTTTCTTT. Protein sequence: CASSLSPRGLTEAFF.

This clone came up once. V gene TRBV5-1 combines with J gene TRBJ2-7; TRBD1 aligns across 7 bases. The germline V gene encodes CDR1 SGHRS and CDR2 YFSETQ. CDR3 length: 14 amino acids. V shed 3 bases and J 7 bases; nucleotides not matched to a gene: 10. In nucleotides, the CDR3 is TGCGCCAGCAGCTCGCGGACAGGTTTGGGGGAGCAGTACTTC. Protein: CASSSRTGLGEQYF. Complete variable domain (other parts from reference TRBV5-1 and TRBJ2-7): KAGVTQTPRYLIKTRGQQVTLSCSPISGHRSVSWYQQTPGQGLQFLFEYFSETQRNKGNFPGRFSGRQFSNSRSEMNVSTLELGDSALYLCASSSRTGLGEQYFGPGTRLTVT.

V and J are TRBV2 and TRBJ2-7; a weak D match, TRBD1 (6 bases). The V and J ends lost 4 bases and 4 bases respectively, with 8 bases between them. The CDR3 loop spans 12 amino acids. The V gene's germline CDR1 is SNHLY and CDR2 FYNNEI. CDR3 DNA sequence: TGTGCCAGCAGTGGACAGGAGTACGAGCAGTACTTC. Translation gives CASSGQEYEQYF.

The J gene is TRBJ1-4, the V gene TRBV5-1; the D is unclear. V was trimmed by 2 bases and J by 8 bases, leaving 13 bases between them. From germline, CDR1 is SGHRS and CDR2 YFSETQ. The CDR3 contains 14 residues. CDR3 nucleotide sequence: TGCGCCAGCAGCTTAGCGGGAGACACAGAAAAACTGTTTTTT. It encodes CASSLAGDTEKLFF.

The gene calls are TRBV28 and TRBJ2-7, with TRBD1 matching 7 bases. This CDR3 has 15 amino acids. CDR1 is MDHEN and CDR2 is SYDVKM in the germline V gene. V lost 8 bases, J lost 4 bases, and 14 bases stayed unmatched. The CDR3 region is CASDTQGGVGYEQYF. The CDR3 DNA reads TGTGCCAGCGACACCCAAGGGGGCGTCGGGTACGAGCAGTACTTC.

This clone was counted once. The DNA for the CDR3 is TGTGCCAGCAGCGTTACCGGGACTAGCGGCCAAGAGACCCAGTACTTC. It codes for CASSVTGTSGQETQYF. The chain is built from TRBV9 and TRBJ2-5; 11 nucleotides match TRBD2. V trimming: 2 bases; J trimming: 1 base; junction bases outside the gene matches: 4. CDR1 is SGDLS and CDR2 is YYNGEE in the germline V gene. This CDR3 region has 16 residues.

The chain has TRBV10-3 and TRBJ1-2; unclear D gene. The CDR3 is made up of 13 amino acids. CDR1 ENHRY and CDR2 SYGVKD come from the germline V gene. V was shortened by 2 bases and J by 1 base, with 5 bases between the two germline ends. The CDR3 is CAISEKSNYGYTF. The CDR3 DNA is TGTGCCATCAGTGAGAAGAGTAACTATGGCTACACCTTC.

This clone was recorded only once. The V call is TRBV6-1, the J call TRBJ2-7; D not certain. In germline, CDR1 is MNHNS, CDR2 SASEGT. The CDR3 loop spans 15 amino acids. V was pared by 8 bases and J by 0 bases, with 17 bases between. The CDR3 protein is CASLPVKHLSYEQYF. The DNA of the CDR3 is TGTGCCAGCCTGCCGGTGAAGCACCTCTCCTACGAGCAGTACTTC.

V usage is TRBV30 and J usage is TRBJ2-2; D assignment may be TRBD1 or TRBD2 (5 bases each). This CDR3 is 16 amino acids long. V dropped 0 bases and J dropped 4 bases, with 15 bases sitting between them. Germline V lookup: CDR1 GTSNPN, CDR2 SVGIG (reference sequence). The CDR3 DNA reads TGTGCCTGGAGTGTACGGTGGGAGAGGGGCACCGGGGAGCTGTTTTTT. Protein product: CAWSVRWERGTGELFF.

The rearrangement uses TRBV5-6 and TRBJ2-7, with D tentatively TRBD1 (5 bases). The germline V gene encodes CDR1 SGHDT and CDR2 YYEEEE. With 2 bases removed from V and 5 bases from J, the gap between germline ends came to 11 bases. This CDR3 has 13 residues. CDR3 amino acids: CASSLRTIDEQYF. The DNA of the CDR3 is TGTGCCAGCAGCTTACGGACAATAGACGAGCAGTACTTC.